This T cell receptor beta chain was captured in a study of CD4 T cells in relation to SARS-CoV-2 and coronaviruses. Study summary: Median patient age was 38.5 years, spanning 21 to 72 years. Overall study findings and caveats: Compared with monoreactive clones, crossreactive clones showed significantly weaker SARS-CoV-2 expansion. This crossreactivity analysis covered spike protein alone, no other viral proteins. According to naive versus memory sequencing, detected responses are memory recall, not newly primed.

This clone occurred a few times. Its antigen remains unknown. CDR3 size: 18 residues. After removal of 7 bases from V and 3 bases from J, the junction contained 15 bases not matched to a gene. CDR1 is ENHRY and CDR2 is SYGVKD in the germline V gene. Method: immunoSEQ multiplex PCR; TCRdb's copy keeps in-frame clones and lacks some. The sample shows about 37,000 clones, 80% to 90% of them seen only once. V is TRBV10-3 and J is TRBJ2-2; 9 positions match TRBD2. The clonotype comes from an adult with COVID-19. Material for sequencing was memory CD4+ T cells from PBMCs. The CDR3 region has the DNA TGTGCCATCACTTCCGGGACTAGCCGGAGGGGGTACACCGGGGAGCTGTTTTTT. It yields the protein CAITSGTSRRGYTGELFF.